Shown below are 23 T cell receptor beta chains from a single sample sequenced in a study of shared clonotypes between healthy human individuals. TCRdb keeps only in-frame clones here, not all; method: immunoSEQ multiplex PCR. Of roughly 2,500,000 clones listed, under 95% are singletons. Input material: naive CD4+ T cells from PBMCs. Subset defined: CD45RA+ positively selected. The origin of the receptors is a man younger than 35 in good health. Some clones in this sample may be carry-over from other donors' samples.

The V gene is TRBV28, the J gene TRBJ2-7, with D maybe TRBD1 (5 bases). This CDR3 comprises 13 residues. The germline CDR1 and CDR2 sequences are MDHEN and SYDVKM. V lost 6 bases and J 4 bases, leaving 13 bases between the germline ends. CDR3 DNA sequence: TGTGCCAGCAGCTACCCGACAGTTTACGAGCAGTACTTC. This codes for CASSYPTVYEQYF.

This clone was detected once. The rearrangement links TRBV5-4 to TRBJ2-7; TRBD1 agrees at 11 bases. CDR1 and CDR2 (germline): SGHNT, YYREEE (reference sequence). The length of the CDR3 is 17 residues. V was clipped by 3 bases and J by 1 base; unmatched bases: 9. The CDR3 loop is CASSSTGTGGSSYEQYF. DNA of the CDR3: TGTGCCAGCAGCTCGACCGGGACAGGGGGTTCTTCCTACGAGCAGTACTTC.

V and J are TRBV5-8 and TRBJ1-5; 8 bases fit TRBD1. The CDR3 runs to 16 residues. CDR1 is SGHTS, CDR2 YDEGEE, per germline. Unmatched junction bases numbered 2, after V lost 0 bases and J lost 0 bases. The CDR3 loop reads CASSLGQGYSNQPQHF. The CDR3 region has the DNA TGTGCCAGCAGCTTGGGACAGGGGTATAGCAATCAGCCCCAGCATTTT.

Concerning this clone: Other DNA sequences from this sample encode an identical CDR3 as well. V usage is TRBV7-9 and J usage is TRBJ1-1, with D possibly being TRBD1 (5 bases). This CDR3 has 14 residues. Germline CDR1 and CDR2: SEHNR and FQNEAQ (reference sequence). V was clipped by 3 bases and J by 1 base, with 9 bases between them. The CDR3 DNA is TGTGCCAGCAGCTTGGGGCAGGAGAACACTGAAGCTTTCTTT. It codes for CASSLGQENTEAFF.

The chain couples TRBV7-2 to TRBJ2-1; 8 bases fit TRBD2. The germline CDR1 and CDR2 sequences are SGHTA and FQGNSA. This CDR3 has 16 amino acids. V dropped 2 bases and J dropped 0; count of bases not matched to a gene: 3. CDR3 amino acids: CASSLWSGSSYNEQFF. The CDR3 DNA sequence: TGTGCCAGCAGCTTATGGAGCGGGAGCTCCTACAATGAGCAGTTCTTC.

The V gene is TRBV5-4, the J gene TRBJ2-7; weak D call: TRBD1 (6 bases). CDR1 and CDR2 from the germline V gene are SGHNT and YYREEE (reference sequence). CDR3 size: 13 residues. Trimming removed 0 bases at V and 5 bases at J, with 9 bases between. The CDR3 DNA is TGTGCCAGCAGCTTGGTAGGGGGAGACGAGCAGTACTTC. Protein product: CASSLVGGDEQYF.

The chain uses TRBV18 and TRBJ1-1; TRBD1 matches at 11 bases. This CDR3 contains 18 residues. In germline, CDR1 is KGHSH, CDR2 LQKENI. Unmatched junction bases numbered 8, after V lost 0 bases and J lost 2 bases. The CDR3 coding sequence is TGTGCCAGCTCACCACCTGGGACAGGGGGGGCCATTAACACTGAAGCTTTCTTT. Its translation: CASSPPGTGGAINTEAFF. Using reference TRBV18 and TRBJ1-1 for the parts outside the CDR3, the full variable domain is NAGVMQNPRHLVRRRGQEARLRCSPMKGHSHVYWYRQLPEEGLKFMVYLQKENIIDESGMPKERFSAEFPKEGPSILRIQQVVRGDSAAYFCASSPPGTGGAINTEAFFGQGTRLTVV.

The chain links TRBV19 to TRBJ1-5; tentatively, D is TRBD1 (6 bases). CDR1 is LNHDA, CDR2 SQIVND, per germline (reference sequence). Deletions cut 10 bases from V and 3 bases from J, with 19 bases between. The CDR3 spans 15 residues. The CDR3 loop reads CATRPGQMFNQPQHF. The CDR3 bases are TGTGCCACCCGACCCGGACAGATGTTCAATCAGCCCCAGCATTTT.

This clone was observed once. The chain combines TRBV28 with TRBJ1-2, with TRBD1 matching 8 bases. The germline V gene has CDR1 MDHEN and CDR2 SYDVKM. Unmatched junction bases numbered 3, after V lost 5 bases and J lost 4 bases. This CDR3 comprises 13 residues. Written as DNA, the CDR3 is TGTGCCAGCAGTGCAGACAGGGGCTATGGCTACACCTTC. Protein product: CASSADRGYGYTF.

The rearrangement joins TRBV9 to TRBJ1-4; D not certain. This CDR3 region has 17 residues. Germline CDR1 and CDR2: SGDLS and YYNGEE. V was cut by 1 base and J by 2 bases, with 15 bases left in between. The CDR3 DNA reads TGTGCCAGCAGCGTACTCGGCGGCGGGCGCACTAATGAAAAACTGTTTTTT. Translating gives CASSVLGGGRTNEKLFF.

Remarks on this clone: Other DNA sequences in the same sample also yield this CDR3. The chain has TRBV5-1 and TRBJ2-3; 9 positions match TRBD2. This CDR3 is 14 amino acids long. The germline CDR1 and CDR2 sequences are SGHRS and YFSETQ. V dropped 7 bases and J dropped 1; count of bases not matched to a gene: 4. The CDR3 nucleotides are TGCGCCAGCGCCGCGGGAGGGGGCACAGATACGCAGTATTTT. Its protein product is CASAAGGGTDTQYF.

V usage is TRBV14 and J usage is TRBJ2-7; 8 bases align to TRBD2. This CDR3 is 14 amino acids long. V gave up 1 base and J gave up 5 bases; unmatched junction bases: 4. Germline-derived CDR1 and CDR2 are SGHDN and FVKESK. The DNA of the CDR3 is TGTGCCAGCAGCCAAGGGGGACTAGGTCACGAGCAGTACTTC. Its protein product is CASSQGGLGHEQYF.

This chain uses TRBV5-1 with TRBJ2-3, with D unresolved. The V gene lost 3 bases and the J gene lost 5 bases, with 13 bases spanning the gap. CDR1 is SGHRS, CDR2 YFSETQ, per germline. This CDR3 spans 14 amino acids. The CDR3 spells CASSWSRRQDTQYF. The CDR3 region has the DNA TGCGCCAGCAGCTGGAGCCGTCGCCAAGATACGCAGTATTTT.

The V call is TRBV27, the J call TRBJ2-1; 12 bases fit TRBD2. Trimming cost V 0 bases and J 9 bases; bases outside gene matches: 6. The germline gives CDR1 MNHEY, CDR2 SMNVEV (reference sequence). CDR3 length: 16 residues. Here the CDR3 DNA reads TGTGCCAGCAGTTTATCTTCACTAGCGGGAGGCAGTGAGCAGTTCTTC. Its translation: CASSLSSLAGGSEQFF.

V usage is TRBV15 and J usage is TRBJ2-7, with D possibly TRBD2 on 5 matching bases. Trimming removed 5 bases from V and 7 bases from J, with 18 bases in between. The CDR3 totals 14 residues. The germline V gene encodes CDR1 LNHNV and CDR2 YYDKDF (reference sequence). The DNA for the CDR3 is TGTGCCACCAGCCAGAGGGCCAAGTCCTGGGAGCAGTACTTC. It translates to CATSQRAKSWEQYF.

In this sample, this clone turned up a few times. The V call is TRBV30, the J call TRBJ1-1, with TRBD1 matching over 9 bases. The CDR3 covers 14 residues. Germline CDR1 is GTSNPN and CDR2 is SVGIG (reference sequence). Unmatched junction bases numbered 8, after V lost 4 bases and J lost 5 bases. The CDR3 DNA reads as TGTGCCTGGACGGGGGACAGGGACGGGACTGAAGCTTTCTTT. It is translated as CAWTGDRDGTEAFF.

This sequence joins TRBV11-3 and TRBJ2-2; maybe TRBD2 (6 bases). With 0 bases removed from V and 7 bases from J, the gap between germline ends came to 9 bases. Per the germline V gene, CDR1 is SGHNT and CDR2 is YENEEA. CDR3 length: 14 amino acids. The CDR3 region is CASSLEAGRGELFF. In DNA form, the CDR3 reads TGTGCCAGCAGCTTAGAGGCGGGGCGCGGGGAGCTGTTTTTT.

This rearrangement joins TRBV28 to TRBJ1-2; weak D call: TRBD1 (6 bases). Germline CDR1 reads MDHEN; CDR2 reads SYDVKM. The V gene lost 1 base and the J gene lost 2 bases, with 14 bases spanning the gap. The CDR3 has 16 amino acids. Written as DNA, the CDR3 is TGTGCCAGCAGTTTATTGCCCGGGACACGAAACTATGGCTACACCTTC. Amino acids: CASSLLPGTRNYGYTF.

This clone came up once. V gene TRBV14 combines with J gene TRBJ1-1, with no clear D. Germline CDR1 and CDR2: SGHDN and FVKESK. The CDR3 is 13 residues long. V dropped 4 bases and J dropped 3 bases, with 9 bases sitting between them. CDR3 residues: CASSPPFYTEAFF. DNA of the CDR3: TGTGCCAGCAGCCCCCCTTTCTACACTGAAGCTTTCTTT.

The chain joins TRBV25-1 to TRBJ1-1, with D maybe TRBD1 (5 bases). Germline assignment: CDR1 MGHDK and CDR2 SYGVNS. This CDR3 spans 15 amino acids. Deletions cut 5 bases from V and 0 bases from J, with 13 bases between. The CDR3 DNA sequence: TGTGCCAGCAGTCCACTCGGGGGGATGAACACTGAAGCTTTCTTT. This translates into CASSPLGGMNTEAFF.

Comment on this clone: Other DNA sequences of this sample code for an identical CDR3. V and J are TRBV18 and TRBJ1-1, with a possible D match to TRBD1 (6 bases). Germline assignment: CDR1 KGHSH and CDR2 LQKENI. The CDR3 runs to 14 residues. Trimming cost V 2 bases and J 0 bases, with 7 bases left between them. CDR3 region: CASSPGQMNTEAFF. CDR3 sequence (DNA): TGTGCCAGCTCACCAGGACAGATGAACACTGAAGCTTTCTTT. Complete variable domain (other parts from reference TRBV18 and TRBJ1-1): NAGVMQNPRHLVRRRGQEARLRCSPMKGHSHVYWYRQLPEEGLKFMVYLQKENIIDESGMPKERFSAEFPKEGPSILRIQQVVRGDSAAYFCASSPGQMNTEAFFGQGTRLTVV.

The V gene is TRBV29-1, the J gene TRBJ2-7, with 7 positions matching TRBD2. Germline CDR1 is SQVTM and CDR2 is ANQGSEA. V lost 5 bases and J lost 7; bases outside the gene matches: 11. The CDR3 has 13 amino acids. The CDR3 DNA follows: TGCAGCGTTTCACGGACGGGGGAGGGGGAGCAGTACTTC. Protein product: CSVSRTGEGEQYF.

This clone was seen a handful of times. This CDR3 is also generated by other DNA sequences in the sample. CDR3 residues: CASSPGTSGYNEQFF. The CDR3 DNA reads TGCGCCAGCAGCCCCGGGACTAGCGGCTACAATGAGCAGTTCTTC. This chain links TRBV5-1 with TRBJ2-1; 11 bases are a match to TRBD2. CDR1 is SGHRS and CDR2 is YFSETQ in the germline V gene. Trimming took 4 bases from V and 3 from J; bases not matched to a gene: 3. The CDR3 is made up of 15 amino acids. Based on the CDR3 plus reference TRBV5-1 and TRBJ2-1, the full variable domain is KAGVTQTPRYLIKTRGQQVTLSCSPISGHRSVSWYQQTPGQGLQFLFEYFSETQRNKGNFPGRFSGRQFSNSRSEMNVSTLELGDSALYLCASSPGTSGYNEQFFGPGTRLTVL.